Following are 31 T cell receptor beta chains from one sample sequenced in a study of CD8 T cells in ankylosing spondylitis. MiXCR was run by TCRdb on the 5' RACE reads, yielding one entry per CDR3 protein. This sample yields some 240,000 distinct CDR3 sequences, of which about 20% are seen a single time; about a third belongs to the top ten. Sequencing used blood, either unsorted or a sorted T cell fraction (not recorded which). The receptors come from a male donor with ankylosing spondylitis or in good health (not recorded which).

The rearrangement links TRBV15 to TRBJ2-7, with D maybe TRBD1 (5 bases). The germline V and J ends were trimmed by 4 bases and 4 bases, with 11 bases remaining between them. Germline V lookup: CDR1 LNHNV, CDR2 YYDKDF (reference sequence). The CDR3 runs 13 residues. The chain's CDR3 is CATSNGDSYEQYF. The CDR3 DNA reads TGTGCCACCAGCAACGGAGACAGTTACGAGCAGTACTTC.

The CDR3 here is CASSPRSETQYF. The CDR3, as DNA: TGTGCCAGCAGCCCAAGATCAGAGACCCAGTACTTC. The chain joins TRBV12-3 or TRBV12-4 to TRBJ2-5; D uncertain. V lost 6 bases to trimming and J lost 4 bases, with 9 bases between them. The CDR3 is made up of 12 amino acids.

A note on this clonotype: This may come from a read error, since a much larger clone is one base off. The CDR3 carries no conserved terminal phenylalanine or tryptophan, so it likely arises from a read error. V gene TRBV20-1 combines with J gene TRBJ2-5; 11 bases align to TRBD2. The CDR3 has 15 amino acids. Germline CDR1 reads DFQATT; CDR2 reads SNEGSKA (reference sequence). V lost 3 bases, J lost 3 bases, and 6 bases stayed unmatched. Here the CDR3 DNA reads TGCAGTGCTAGGGGACTAGCGGAGCGGGAAGAGACCCAGTACTCC. It yields the protein CSARGLAEREETQYS.

V usage is TRBV3-1 and J usage is TRBJ2-1; no firm D call. The V gene lost 1 base and the J gene lost 5 bases, with 12 bases spanning the gap. Looked up from germline, CDR1 is LGHDT and CDR2 is YNNKEL (reference sequence). The CDR3 covers 15 residues. CDR3 residues: CASSQAATTHNEQFF. Written as DNA, the CDR3 is TGTGCCAGCAGCCAAGCAGCGACCACCCACAATGAGCAGTTCTTC.

The chain employs TRBV5-1 and TRBJ2-7; 12 bases map to TRBD1. Looked up from germline, CDR1 is SGHRS and CDR2 is YFSETQ. V was clipped by 2 bases and J by 5 bases; unmatched bases: 5. This CDR3 has 15 residues. CDR3 sequence (DNA): TGCGCCAGCAGCTTTGGGACAGGGGGCATCAACGAGCAGTACTTC. Its protein is CASSFGTGGINEQYF.

The chain carries TRBV21-1 and TRBJ1-3; the table's D gene call, TRBD1, was not cross checked with the DNA. TRBV21-1 is a pseudogene locus. The CDR3 runs 18 residues. Written as DNA, the CDR3 is TGTGCCAGCAGGTCCCGGGACAGGGCGAGGAGGAGTGGAAACACCATATATTTT. It encodes CASRSRDRARRSGNTIYF.

The sample holds a few counts of this clonotype. The CDR3 DNA is TGTGCCAGCAGTTTATTAGGACTAGCGGGATTCGATGATGAGCAGTTCTTC. It is translated as CASSLLGLAGFDDEQFF. The chain links TRBV27 to TRBJ2-1; TRBD2 agrees at 12 bases. Germline-derived CDR1 and CDR2 are MNHEY and SMNVEV (reference sequence). With V trimmed by 1 base and J by 8 bases, 9 bases remained unmatched. This CDR3 is built from 17 residues.

The chain joins TRBV7-9 to TRBJ2-7, with D perhaps TRBD1 (6 bases). The CDR3 sequence is 13 residues long. The germline gives CDR1 SEHNR, CDR2 FQNEAQ (reference sequence). Trimming removed 5 bases from V and 7 bases from J, with 15 bases in between. DNA for the CDR3: TGTGCCAGCAGCCGCGGACAGATCGAGGAGCAGTACTTC. Translating it yields CASSRGQIEEQYF.

This clonotype was recorded many times. J is TRBJ2-7 and V is TRBV20-1; D possibly corresponds to TRBD1 (5 bases). CDR1 DFQATT and CDR2 SNEGSKA come from the germline V gene (reference sequence). Trimming removed 7 bases at V and 4 bases at J, with 23 bases between. The CDR3 spans 15 residues. CDR3 in amino acids: CSGESLDTNSYEQYF. CDR3 sequence (DNA): TGCAGTGGCGAGTCCCTGGACACAAACTCGTACGAGCAGTACTTC.

This clonotype came up a few times. The chain couples TRBV3-1 to TRBJ2-1; D could derive from TRBD1 or TRBD2 (5 bases each). Trimming removed 1 base from V and 2 bases from J, with 9 bases in between. The CDR3 covers 15 residues. Germline V gene data show CDR1 as LGHDT and CDR2 as YNNKEL (reference sequence). Written as DNA, the CDR3 is TGTGCCAGCAGCCAAGTCCTGGGGGCCTACAATGAGCAGTTCTTC. This codes for CASSQVLGAYNEQFF.

This clonotype was counted a few times. CDR3 amino acids: CASGAALPEQYF. In nucleotides, the CDR3 is TGTGCCAGCGGAGCCGCTCTCCCCGAGCAGTACTTC. The chain uses TRBV27 and TRBJ2-7; D gene ambiguous. Germline loops: CDR1 MNHEY, CDR2 SMNVEV (reference sequence). This CDR3 comprises 12 residues. Between the trimmed V and J ends, which lost 8 bases and 6 bases, there was a span of 14 bases.

This clonotype was detected only a few times. The gene calls are TRBV27 and TRBJ1-1, with 11 bases that match TRBD1. J was trimmed by 0 bases and V by 5 bases; bases with no gene match: 8. This CDR3 contains 17 residues. Germline V lookup: CDR1 MNHEY, CDR2 SMNVEV (reference sequence). CDR3 coding DNA: TGTGCCAGCAGTGGGCGGACAGGGGGCTTCATGAACACTGAAGCTTTCTTT. This sequence encodes CASSGRTGGFMNTEAFF.

The rearrangement links TRBV7-9 to TRBJ2-7; 7 nucleotides agree with TRBD1. Germline V gives CDR1 SEHNR, CDR2 FQNEAQ (reference sequence). CDR3 length: 16 residues. V was clipped by 4 bases and J by 0 bases; unmatched bases: 9. CDR3 amino acids: CASSSPGTESSYEQYF. The CDR3 DNA follows: TGTGCCAGCAGCTCCCCCGGGACAGAGTCCTCCTACGAGCAGTACTTC.

The rearrangement joins TRBV5-6 to TRBJ1-3; D remains ambiguous. Germline lookup yields CDR1 SGHDT and CDR2 YYEEEE. This CDR3 is 16 amino acids long. Trimming took off 1 base at V and 0 bases at J, with 11 bases between the two ends. The CDR3 DNA reads TGTGCCAGCAGCTTGTTGGGCCAGGACTCTGGAAACACCATATATTTT. As protein: CASSLLGQDSGNTIYF.

There are a few counts of this clonotype. V gene TRBV6-5 combines with J gene TRBJ1-1; D gene unclear. V gave up 0 bases and J gave up 5 bases, with 10 bases separating them. CDR1 is MNHEY and CDR2 is SVGAGI in the germline V gene. The CDR3 is 14 residues long. CDR3 loop: CASSYSVALTEAFF. CDR3 bases: TGTGCCAGCAGTTACTCTGTGGCTCTGACTGAAGCTTTCTTT.

This clonotype was found a few times. The V and J genes are TRBV20-1 and TRBJ2-1; D is tentatively TRBD1 or TRBD2 (5 bases each). The germline gives CDR1 DFQATT, CDR2 SNEGSKA (reference sequence). Trimming stripped 5 bases from V and 6 bases from J, with 17 bases between. This CDR3 is 14 amino acids long. The CDR3 loop is CSAPGTVNFNEQFF. In DNA form, the CDR3 reads TGCAGTGCTCCCGGGACCGTTAATTTCAATGAGCAGTTCTTC.

This clonotype has more than one count but fewer than ten. This rearrangement joins TRBV28 to TRBJ2-7, with 9 nucleotides matching TRBD2. The ends lost 3 bases at V and 0 bases at J; junction bases unmatched: 3. Per germline, CDR1 MDHEN and CDR2 SYDVKM. This CDR3 region has 15 residues. Here the CDR3 DNA reads TGTGCCAGCAGTTTTTGGCGGGAGGGCTCCTACGAGCAGTACTTC. This translates into CASSFWREGSYEQYF. Together with reference TRBV28 and TRBJ2-7, the CDR3 gives the full variable domain: DVKVTQSSRYLVKRTGEKVFLECVQDMDHENMFWYRQDPGLGLRLIYFSYDVKMKEKGDIPEGYSVSREKKERFSLILESASTNQTSMYLCASSFWREGSYEQYFGPGTRLTVT.

This chain links TRBV7-3 with TRBJ2-2; 14 positions agree with TRBD2. The trim removed 0 bases at V and 5 bases at J, leaving 5 bases unmatched. Germline loops: CDR1 SGHTA, CDR2 FQGTGA. The CDR3 length is 18 residues. The CDR3 loop reads CASSLTGTSGSRTGELFF. The CDR3 DNA is TGTGCCAGCAGCTTAACGGGGACTAGCGGGAGTAGGACCGGGGAGCTGTTTTTT.

V usage is TRBV4-1 and J usage is TRBJ1-5; possibly TRBD1 for D (5 bases). The CDR3 is 15 residues long. V lost 3 bases, J lost 2 bases, and 11 bases lay in between. Germline V lookup: CDR1 MGHRA, CDR2 YSYEKL. CDR3 residues: CASSQWDGGNQPQHF. The CDR3 DNA sequence: TGCGCCAGCAGCCAGTGGGACGGCGGCAATCAGCCCCAGCATTTT.

The chain couples TRBV7-9 to TRBJ2-7, with 7 bases aligning to TRBD2. J gave up 2 bases and V 5 bases, and 6 bases lay outside the gene matches. The CDR3 is 14 residues long. Germline V gene lookup returns CDR1 SEHNR and CDR2 FQNEAQ (reference sequence). The CDR3 region is CASSLRDYPYEQYF. CDR3 nucleotide sequence: TGTGCCAGCAGCCTCCGGGACTACCCCTACGAGCAGTACTTC.

There are a few counts of this clonotype. The chain carries TRBV20-1 and TRBJ2-3, with D possibly being TRBD1 (6 bases). The CDR3 has 15 amino acids. Germline CDR1 is DFQATT and CDR2 is SNEGSKA (reference sequence). Trimming pared 6 bases from V and 1 base from J, leaving 17 bases between. The CDR3 protein is CSAPGAGEGTDTQYF. CDR3 in DNA: TGCAGTGCCCCCGGGGCAGGGGAAGGCACAGATACGCAGTATTTT.

This clonotype was observed a few times. CDR3 loop: CASSEFPDTQYF. The CDR3 bases are TGTGCCAGCAGCGAGTTCCCAGATACGCAGTATTTT. The rearrangement links TRBV9 to TRBJ2-3; D is ambiguous. Trimming took off 3 bases at V and 4 bases at J, with 6 bases between the two ends. CDR1 is SGDLS, CDR2 YYNGEE, per germline. There are 12 residues in the CDR3. Full variable domain (missing parts from reference TRBV9 and TRBJ2-3): DSGVTQTPKHLITATGQRVTLRCSPRSGDLSVYWYQQSLDQGLQFLIQYYNGEERAKGNILERFSAQQFPDLHSELNLSSLELGDSALYFCASSEFPDTQYFGPGTRLTVL.

The chain couples TRBV5-1 to TRBJ1-1; TRBD1 agrees at 8 bases. Trimming took 3 bases from V and 3 from J; bases not matched to a gene: 4. Germline CDR1 is SGHRS and CDR2 is YFSETQ. The CDR3 is 14 residues long. The chain's CDR3 is CASSWTGRDTEAFF. The DNA of the CDR3 is TGCGCCAGCAGCTGGACAGGGAGGGACACTGAAGCTTTCTTT.

This clonotype was counted at least ten times. The gene calls are TRBV25-1 and TRBJ2-7, with D tentatively TRBD1 (6 bases). CDR3 size: 12 residues. Germline lookup yields CDR1 MGHDK and CDR2 SYGVNS. V shed 6 bases and J shed 6 bases, with 12 bases lying between them. CDR3 sequence: CASSLTGSEQYF. The CDR3 DNA reads as TGTGCCAGCAGCCTCACAGGGAGCGAGCAGTACTTC.

This chain links TRBV4-1 with TRBJ1-3, with 7 bases fitting TRBD1. Germline V gene sequence: CDR1 MGHRA, CDR2 YSYEKL. The CDR3 covers 14 residues. V gave up 3 bases and J gave up 2 bases; unmatched junction bases: 1. The CDR3 DNA sequence: TGCGCCAGCAGCCAGACAGGGCCTGGAAACACCATATATTTT. Translating gives CASSQTGPGNTIYF.

Only a few counts were recorded for this clonotype. The chain couples TRBV29-1 to TRBJ2-1; D might be TRBD2 (6 bases). The CDR3 has 14 residues. Per the germline V gene, CDR1 is SQVTM and CDR2 is ANQGSEA. Trimming took 4 bases from V and 3 from J, leaving 13 bases between them. The chain's CDR3 is CSVVEGYGYNEQFF. As DNA, the CDR3 is TGCAGCGTTGTGGAGGGGTATGGCTACAATGAGCAGTTCTTC.

This clonotype turned up a few times. The chain carries TRBV4-2 and TRBJ1-1; 7 nucleotides line up with TRBD1. This CDR3 spans 13 amino acids. Germline V gene sequence: CDR1 LGHNA, CDR2 YNFKEQ. V lost 1 base to trimming and J lost 8 bases; unmatched junction nucleotides: 4. The CDR3 DNA follows: TGTGCCAGCAGCCAAGGACAGGGTGAGGAAGCTTTCTTT. Protein sequence: CASSQGQGEEAFF.

The rearrangement joins TRBV7-8 to TRBJ2-1; no definite D call. This CDR3 has 15 residues. CDR1 is SGHVS, CDR2 FQNEAQ, per germline. The V end lost 1 base, the J end lost 10 bases, and 17 bases lay between the germline ends. In DNA, the CDR3 is TGTGCCAGCAGCTTAGGCCGTAGCTCCCCCGTGGAGCAGTTCTTC. It is translated as CASSLGRSSPVEQFF.

This chain joins TRBV10-3 and TRBJ2-7; 9 bases agree with TRBD1. The CDR3 extends over 17 amino acids. Germline loops: CDR1 ENHRY, CDR2 SYGVKD. J was trimmed by 5 bases and V by 5 bases; bases with no gene match: 16. This CDR3 is CAISSETGTGTWDEQYF. The CDR3 DNA sequence: TGTGCCATCAGTTCCGAAACCGGGACAGGGACTTGGGACGAGCAGTACTTC.

The genes are TRBV24-1 and TRBJ2-3; D unresolved. The CDR3 loop spans 12 amino acids. CDR1 and CDR2 from the germline V gene are KGHDR and SFDVKD. Between the trimmed V and J ends, which lost 3 bases and 4 bases, there was a span of 4 bases. CDR3 loop: CATSDMADTQYF. The DNA for the CDR3 is TGTGCCACCAGTGATATGGCAGATACGCAGTATTTT.

CDR3 loop: CASSARLAAYEQYF. CDR3 nucleotides: TGTGCCAGCAGCGCTCGACTAGCGGCCTACGAGCAGTACTTC. The V gene is TRBV7-9, the J gene TRBJ2-7; TRBD2 matches 9 bases. After removal of 5 bases from V and 2 bases from J, the junction contained 4 bases not matched to a gene. The CDR3 contains 14 residues. Germline CDR1 and CDR2: SEHNR and FQNEAQ (reference sequence).